This TCR beta chain originates from a study of T cell responses to AZD1222 COVID-19 vaccine. Study overall: Pooling covered second doses at about 4 or about 12 weeks. Whole-study results and caveats: Increases in Spike-specific TCR breadth and depth were seen after two AZD1222 doses. Among spike-specific TCRs, nearly half reportedly target unmutated variant regions. Most donors were white British, females outnumbered males, and clonal diversity was possibly underestimated.

Some clones are missing from TCRdb's copy, which holds only in-frame ones; the method was immunoSEQ multiplex PCR. Altogether around 100,000 clones are present, about 86% being singletons, with the ten largest covering around 3.2%. This clone was found a few times. Its specificity is unknown. CDR3 length: 14 residues. The germline V gene has CDR1 MDHEN and CDR2 SYDVKM. V shed 6 bases and J 7 bases; nucleotides not matched to a gene: 8. This chain joins TRBV28 and TRBJ1-1, with 10 bases that match TRBD1. The source of this sequence is an adult in good health. The sample consisted of peripheral blood, taken on day 0 of AZD1222 vaccination. The CDR3 here is CASRRGTGAGEAFF. The CDR3 DNA reads TGTGCCAGCAGACGGGGGACAGGGGCGGGTGAAGCTTTCTTT.